These T cell receptor beta chains were read from a single sample in a study of control samples from healthy donors and cancer patients. TCRdb's copy holds only in-frame clones and misses some; the assay was immunoSEQ multiplex PCR. This table holds 100,000 or so clones, around 89% found once. Specimen: blood. The receptor set was obtained from a man between 25 and 39 years old in good health. CDR3s include the opening cysteine and the closing phenylalanine or tryptophan. D genes are given only for firm matches. Part of the rows lack a size; the others show once, few, many or a class for expanded clones.

CDR3 protein: CASSLDKFYGYTF
CDR3 DNA: TGTGCCAGCAGCTTGGACAAGTTCTATGGCTACACCTTC
D gene: -
V gene: TRBV5-6
J gene: TRBJ1-2
clone size: -

CDR3 protein: CASSFGRDRAYEQYF
CDR3 DNA: TGTGCCAGCAGTTTTGGCAGGGACAGAGCCTACGAGCAGTACTTC
D gene: TRBD1
V gene: TRBV27
J gene: TRBJ2-7
clone size: -

CDR3 protein: CATSDLLPGELFF
CDR3 DNA: TGTGCCACCAGTGATTTGCTGCCCGGGGAGCTGTTTTTT
D gene: -
V gene: TRBV24-1
J gene: TRBJ2-2
clone size: once

CDR3 protein: CASSLDGTSMETQYF
CDR3 DNA: TGTGCCAGCAGCTTAGACGGGACTTCAATGGAGACCCAGTACTTC
D gene: -
V gene: TRBV7-2
J gene: TRBJ2-5
clone size: -

CDR3 protein: CASSVGRASPYQETQYF
CDR3 DNA: TGTGCCAGCAGCGTGGGTAGAGCGTCTCCGTACCAAGAGACCCAGTACTTC
D gene: -
V gene: TRBV7-2
J gene: TRBJ2-5
clone size: -

CDR3 protein: CASSDRHNSPLHF
CDR3 DNA: TGTGCCAGCTCGGACAGGCACAATTCACCCCTCCACTTT
D gene: TRBD1
V gene: TRBV25-1
J gene: TRBJ1-6
clone size: -

CDR3 protein: CASRPGLPEAFF
CDR3 DNA: TGTGCCAGCAGGCCGGGTCTCCCTGAAGCTTTCTTT
D gene: -
V gene: TRBV28
J gene: TRBJ1-1
clone size: -

CDR3 protein: CAVRDSYGYTF
CDR3 DNA: TGTGCCGTAAGGGACAGCTATGGCTACACCTTC
D gene: TRBD1
V gene: TRBV30
J gene: TRBJ1-2
clone size: -

CDR3 protein: CASSLGRGWSEKLFF
CDR3 DNA: TGTGCCAGCAGCTTGGGCAGGGGATGGTCTGAAAAACTGTTTTTT
D gene: -
V gene: TRBV5-6
J gene: TRBJ1-4
clone size: -

CDR3 protein: CASSRQGPPYGYTF
CDR3 DNA: TGTGCCAGCAGTCGTCAGGGGCCCCCATATGGCTACACCTTC
D gene: -
V gene: TRBV28
J gene: TRBJ1-2
clone size: -

CDR3 protein: CAWSGAGPKPLSNQPQHF
CDR3 DNA: TGTGCCTGGAGTGGTGCGGGCCCCAAACCCTTAAGCAATCAGCCCCAGCATTTT
D gene: -
V gene: TRBV30
J gene: TRBJ1-5
clone size: -

CDR3 protein: CASSFTGTGSYEQYF
CDR3 DNA: TGTGCCAGCAGTTTTACCGGGACAGGGTCCTACGAGCAGTACTTC
D gene: TRBD1
V gene: TRBV27
J gene: TRBJ2-7
clone size: once

CDR3 protein: CASSQPLGSPLHF
CDR3 DNA: TGCGCCAGCAGTCAACCCCTAGGGTCACCCCTCCACTTT
D gene: -
V gene: TRBV23-1
J gene: TRBJ1-6
clone size: -

CDR3 protein: CAWSLGVEGYGYTF
CDR3 DNA: TGTGCCTGGAGTTTGGGGGTGGAGGGTTATGGCTACACCTTC
D gene: -
V gene: TRBV30
J gene: TRBJ1-2
clone size: few

CDR3 protein: CASSQYDGRETQYF
CDR3 DNA: TGCGCCAGCAGCCAATACGATGGAAGAGAGACCCAGTACTTC
D gene: -
V gene: TRBV4-1
J gene: TRBJ2-5
clone size: once

CDR3 protein: CASGLSSYNSPLHF
CDR3 DNA: TGTGCCAGCGGACTGAGCTCCTATAATTCACCCCTCCACTTT
D gene: -
V gene: TRBV2
J gene: TRBJ1-6
clone size: -

CDR3 protein: CASSLGSLYEQYF
CDR3 DNA: TGTGCCAGCAGTTTAGGGAGTCTCTACGAGCAGTACTTC
D gene: -
V gene: TRBV28
J gene: TRBJ2-7
clone size: few

CDR3 protein: CASSADRGGYTF
CDR3 DNA: TGCGCCAGCAGCGCGGACAGGGGTGGCTACACCTTC
D gene: TRBD1
V gene: TRBV5-1
J gene: TRBJ1-2
clone size: -

CDR3 protein: CASGQEGGAEQYF
CDR3 DNA: TGTGCCAGTGGGCAGGAGGGAGGGGCCGAGCAGTACTTC
D gene: TRBD2
V gene: TRBV19
J gene: TRBJ2-7
clone size: -

CDR3 protein: CASSLERASKNIQYF
CDR3 DNA: TGTGCCAGCAGCTTAGAAAGGGCGTCCAAAAACATTCAGTACTTC
D gene: -
V gene: TRBV7-2
J gene: TRBJ2-4
clone size: -

CDR3 protein: CATSGGGFGGYTF
CDR3 DNA: TGTGCCACCAGTGGCGGGGGGTTTGGTGGCTACACCTTC
D gene: -
V gene: TRBV24-1
J gene: TRBJ1-2
clone size: -

CDR3 protein: CASSLALNQPQHF
CDR3 DNA: TGTGCCAGCAGCTTAGCGCTCAATCAGCCCCAGCATTTT
D gene: -
V gene: TRBV7-9
J gene: TRBJ1-5
clone size: -

CDR3 protein: CASSRTGQSTEAFF
CDR3 DNA: TGTGCCAGCAGCCGGACAGGACAGAGCACTGAAGCTTTCTTT
D gene: TRBD1
V gene: TRBV11-2
J gene: TRBJ1-1
clone size: -

CDR3 protein: CASGLGDRGPKETQYF
CDR3 DNA: TGTGCTAGTGGTTTGGGGGACAGGGGGCCGAAAGAGACCCAGTACTTC
D gene: TRBD1
V gene: TRBV12-5
J gene: TRBJ2-5
clone size: many

CDR3 protein: CASSSTSALKTQYF
CDR3 DNA: TGTGCCAGCAGCAGTACTAGCGCCTTAAAGACCCAGTACTTC
D gene: TRBD2
V gene: TRBV5-6
J gene: TRBJ2-5
clone size: -

CDR3 protein: CASSAYPTYEQYF
CDR3 DNA: TGTGCCAGCAGCGCCTATCCTACCTACGAGCAGTACTTC
D gene: -
V gene: TRBV9
J gene: TRBJ2-7
clone size: once

CDR3 protein: CAISNTEAFF
CDR3 DNA: TGTGCCATATCAAACACTGAAGCTTTCTTT
D gene: -
V gene: TRBV12-3/TRBV12-4
J gene: TRBJ1-1
clone size: -

CDR3 protein: CASSPGDRVETQYF
CDR3 DNA: TGTGCCAGCTCACCAGGGGACAGGGTGGAGACCCAGTACTTC
D gene: TRBD1
V gene: TRBV18
J gene: TRBJ2-5
clone size: -

CDR3 protein: CAWSVRTTDTQYF
CDR3 DNA: TGTGCCTGGAGTGTACGGACCACAGATACGCAGTATTTT
D gene: -
V gene: TRBV30
J gene: TRBJ2-3
clone size: -

CDR3 protein: CASSYGRGAFF
CDR3 DNA: TGTGCCAGCAGTTACGGAAGGGGAGCTTTCTTT
D gene: -
V gene: TRBV6-5
J gene: TRBJ1-1
clone size: -

CDR3 protein: CASSLTASSYEQYF
CDR3 DNA: TGCGCCAGCAGCTTGACAGCATCCTCCTACGAGCAGTACTTC
D gene: -
V gene: TRBV5-1
J gene: TRBJ2-7
clone size: -

CDR3 protein: CASSRTSGGDTQYF
CDR3 DNA: TGTGCCAGCAGCAGGACTAGCGGGGGGGATACGCAGTATTTT
D gene: TRBD2
V gene: TRBV6-5
J gene: TRBJ2-3
clone size: once

CDR3 protein: CASSLTAAEAFF
CDR3 DNA: TGTGCCAGCAGCCTAACCGCCGCTGAAGCTTTCTTT
D gene: -
V gene: TRBV7-9
J gene: TRBJ1-1
clone size: -

CDR3 protein: CASSLWGAMNTEAFF
CDR3 DNA: TGTGCCAGCAGCCTCTGGGGGGCCATGAACACTGAAGCTTTCTTT
D gene: -
V gene: TRBV14
J gene: TRBJ1-1
clone size: -

CDR3 protein: CASGPNSNQPQHF
CDR3 DNA: TGTGCTAGTGGACCCAATAGCAATCAGCCCCAGCATTTT
D gene: -
V gene: TRBV12-5
J gene: TRBJ1-5
clone size: -

CDR3 protein: CASSLDSRNNSPLHF
CDR3 DNA: TGTGCCAGCAGCTTAGACAGTCGGAATAATTCACCCCTCCACTTT
D gene: -
V gene: TRBV11-3
J gene: TRBJ1-6
clone size: -

CDR3 protein: CATRPGTGGYYEQYF
CDR3 DNA: TGTGCCACCAGACCAGGGACAGGTGGCTACTACGAGCAGTACTTC
D gene: TRBD1
V gene: TRBV27
J gene: TRBJ2-7
clone size: -

CDR3 protein: CAWRSYLTDFSQSPLHF
CDR3 DNA: TGTGCCTGGAGGTCTTACCTTACGGACTTCTCGCAATCACCCCTCCACTTT
D gene: -
V gene: TRBV30
J gene: TRBJ1-6
clone size: -

CDR3 protein: CASSPRGALTGELFF
CDR3 DNA: TGTGCCAGCAGCCCCCGGGGGGCACTCACCGGGGAGCTGTTTTTT
D gene: -
V gene: TRBV9
J gene: TRBJ2-2
clone size: -

CDR3 protein: CASSTLETFFYEQYF
CDR3 DNA: TGTGCCAGCAGCACCCTAGAGACTTTTTTTTACGAGCAGTACTTC
D gene: -
V gene: TRBV7-8
J gene: TRBJ2-7
clone size: -

CDR3 protein: CASSLDRSGELFF
CDR3 DNA: TGTGCCAGCAGCTTAGATAGATCCGGGGAGCTGTTTTTT
D gene: -
V gene: TRBV7-2
J gene: TRBJ2-2
clone size: -

CDR3 protein: CASSDGLAGNGQETQYF
CDR3 DNA: TGTGCCAGCAGCGACGGACTAGCGGGAAATGGCCAAGAGACCCAGTACTTC
D gene: TRBD2
V gene: TRBV9
J gene: TRBJ2-5
clone size: -

CDR3 protein: CASSLRDRDTQYF
CDR3 DNA: TGTGCCAGCAGCCTTAGGGATCGAGATACGCAGTATTTT
D gene: -
V gene: TRBV7-2
J gene: TRBJ2-3
clone size: -

CDR3 protein: CASSQDTLAGGSYEQYF
CDR3 DNA: TGCGCCAGCAGCCAAGATACCCTCGCAGGGGGCTCGTACGAGCAGTACTTC
D gene: TRBD1
V gene: TRBV4-1
J gene: TRBJ2-7
clone size: -

CDR3 protein: CASSLMGQNTDTQYF
CDR3 DNA: TGTGCCAGCAGCCTAATGGGGCAAAACACAGATACGCAGTATTTT
D gene: -
V gene: TRBV28
J gene: TRBJ2-3
clone size: -

CDR3 protein: CASSRGTDATNEKLFF
CDR3 DNA: TGTGCCAGCAGCCGCGGGACAGATGCAACTAATGAAAAACTGTTTTTT
D gene: TRBD1
V gene: TRBV14
J gene: TRBJ1-4
clone size: -

CDR3 protein: CASRHLGGNEQFF
CDR3 DNA: TGTGCCAGTCGTCACTTGGGGGGCAATGAGCAGTTCTTC
D gene: -
V gene: TRBV9
J gene: TRBJ2-1
clone size: -